This TCR beta chain is drawn from a study of T-cell memory formation after mild COVID-19. General study findings and limits: Contracting CD8+ clones were enriched in EMRA, CD4+ mainly in CM and EM. There were some responding clones in pre-infection memory, which suggested that cross-reactive memory had joined.

This clonotype came up a few times. No antigen is known for it. CDR3 length: 13 amino acids. Trimming stripped 0 bases from V and 5 bases from J, with 9 bases between. In germline, CDR1 is DFQATT, CDR2 SNEGSKA (reference sequence). Constant-segment primers and 5'RACE yielded cDNA libraries for TCR alpha and TCR beta, each carrying sample barcodes and UMIs. TCRdb ran MiXCR on the 5' RACE reads and lists one entry per CDR3 protein. The table lists some 46,000 distinct CDR3 sequences, roughly 6.6% of them singletons. The material sequenced was PBMCs or a T cell subset sorted from them (not recorded which). This chain links TRBV20-1 with TRBJ2-3; no definite D call. This receptor was identified in an adult who had mild COVID-19 (a few samples of this study predate the infection). Cell type and time point are not known. CDR3: CSARDFRIDTQYF. DNA for the CDR3: TGCAGTGCTAGAGATTTCAGGATAGATACGCAGTATTTT.